This TCR beta chain originates from a study of radiotherapy plus CTLA-4 blockade in lung cancer (dated by TCRdb to the late 2010s). For the wider study: Objective responses were observed in 18% of enrolled patients, and disease control was achieved in less than 40%. Overall study outcomes, separate from this receptor: After treatment with radiotherapy and ipilimumab, TCR clones that originated in tumors expanded in peripheral blood. Increased serum interferon-beta after radiation, together with early dynamic changes in blood T cell clones, were reported to be the strongest predictors of response.

The CDR3 has 18 amino acids, counting the end cysteine and phenylalanine. Only CDR3 DNA remains: 54 bases, in frame from the first base. At the junction V is shortened by 4 bases and J by 3 bases; bases outside the gene matches: 8. The germline V gene (reference sequence) specifies SGHNT as CDR1 and YYREEE as CDR2. To note about this clone: No cognate antigen has been identified for it. No base quality information exists; no much larger clone differs at one position.

To prepare the library, the immunoSEQ multiplex PCR assay was applied. TCRdb holds this immuneACCESS table with in-frame rearrangements only. Some clones are missing; in checked studies, unresolved V genes explain under half, and the rest has no known cause. This sample holds roughly 100,000 clones; around 83% were observed only once. The ten largest clonotypes hold about 3.5% of the sample. Focal radiation therapy combined with CTLA-4 blockade (ipilimumab) was tested in patients with chemo-refractory metastatic non-small-cell lung cancer. In this chain, TRBV5-4 is recombined with TRBJ2-6; 12 bases in the junction line up with TRBD1. Sequencing used peripheral blood, obtained from a patient treated with radiotherapy plus ipilimumab. The sequence came from a human donor with non-small cell lung cancer who had a partial response to radiotherapy plus ipilimumab. The CDR3 sequence is CASSATGTGGYGANVLTF. DNA sequence: TGTGCCAGCAGCGCTACCGGGACAGGGGGCTATGGGGCCAACGTCCTGACTTTC.